Listed here are 13 T cell receptor beta chains from one sample, sequenced in a study of shared clonotypes between healthy human individuals. CD45RO-negative cells were positively selected for CCR7, leaving out terminally differentiated effector memory CD45RA+ cells. Repertoires were generated with immunoSEQ multiplex PCR, while TCRdb's copy carries only in-frame clones and drops some. The table records 500,000 to 700,000 clones, 90% to 95% of them present only once. The material sequenced was naive CD8+ T cells sorted from blood. The receptors originated from a woman in her thirties in good health.

V is TRBV13 and J is TRBJ1-1, with TRBD1 identical over 8 bases. Germline V gene sequence: CDR1 PRHDT, CDR2 FYEKMQ (reference sequence). The CDR3 has 19 amino acids. J lost 3 bases, V lost 1 base, and 16 bases had no gene match. DNA for the CDR3: TGTGCCAGCAGCTTAGCAGGGACAGGTGGGCCTGGAGGGGACACTGAAGCTTTCTTT. Amino acids: CASSLAGTGGPGGDTEAFF.

The chain has TRBV5-6 and TRBJ1-4; D remains ambiguous. Germline CDR1 and CDR2: SGHDT and YYEEEE. V lost 2 bases to trimming and J lost 2 bases, with 7 bases between them. The CDR3 extends over 14 amino acids. The CDR3 DNA sequence: TGTGCCAGCAGCTTATACGCGACTAATGAAAAACTGTTTTTT. Translated, it gives CASSLYATNEKLFF. Full variable domain (rest looked up from reference TRBV5-6 and TRBJ1-4): DAGVTQSPTHLIKTRGQQVTLRCSPKSGHDTVSWYQQALGQGPQFIFQYYEEEERQRGNFPDRFSGHQFPNYSSELNVNALLLGDSALYLCASSLYATNEKLFFGSGTQLSVL.

This clone is a singleton in its sample. The gene calls are TRBV28 and TRBJ1-1; no clear D gene. The germline V gene has CDR1 MDHEN and CDR2 SYDVKM. CDR3 length: 12 residues. Trimming removed 6 bases at V and 11 bases at J, with 16 bases between. The CDR3 reads CASRDPGWRAFF. The CDR3 region has the DNA TGTGCCAGCAGGGACCCGGGTTGGCGGGCTTTCTTT.

V is TRBV7-9 and J is TRBJ2-5; tentatively, D is TRBD2 (5 bases). The CDR3 sequence is 15 residues long. The V end was cut by 4 bases, the J end by 5 bases, with 17 bases between. Germline assignment: CDR1 SEHNR and CDR2 FQNEAQ (reference sequence). The CDR3 sequence is CASSSTGRVGETQYF. The DNA of the CDR3 is TGTGCCAGCAGCTCTACTGGGCGGGTGGGGGAGACCCAGTACTTC.

The gene calls are TRBV13 and TRBJ2-7; D not certain. Trimming stripped 0 bases from V and 3 bases from J, with 9 bases between. The CDR3 spans 14 residues. CDR1 and CDR2 (germline): PRHDT, FYEKMQ (reference sequence). The CDR3 is CASSLGSHGYEQYF. CDR3 in DNA: TGTGCCAGCAGCTTAGGCAGTCACGGCTACGAGCAGTACTTC.

V gene TRBV13 combines with J gene TRBJ2-7, with D possibly matching TRBD2 (5 bases). CDR3 length: 14 residues. Germline lookup yields CDR1 PRHDT and CDR2 FYEKMQ (reference sequence). V was clipped by 5 bases and J by 1 base, with 12 bases between them. CDR3 in DNA: TGTGCCAGCAGCCCCACCCGGGGATCCTACGAGCAGTACTTC. Amino acid sequence: CASSPTRGSYEQYF.

In regard to this clone: Other DNA variants within this sample encode the same CDR3. The chain combines TRBV7-9 with TRBJ2-7, with D unresolved. The CDR3 is 12 amino acids. V dropped 2 bases and J dropped 4 bases, with 6 bases sitting between them. In germline, CDR1 is SEHNR, CDR2 FQNEAQ (reference sequence). CDR3 sequence: CASSLFSYEQYF. Here the CDR3 DNA reads TGTGCCAGCAGCTTATTTAGTTACGAGCAGTACTTC.

The CDR3: CASSVDQGESSEQYF. As DNA, the CDR3 is TGTGCCAGCAGCGTAGATCAAGGGGAGTCGTCCGAGCAGTACTTC. The V gene is TRBV9, the J gene TRBJ2-7; D may be TRBD1 or TRBD2 (5 bases each). CDR1 and CDR2 (germline): SGDLS, YYNGEE. CDR3 length: 15 amino acids. The V gene lost 0 bases and the J gene lost 6 bases, with 16 bases spanning the gap.

V and J are TRBV15 and TRBJ1-5, with D perhaps TRBD1 (6 bases). The CDR3 runs to 15 residues. V lost 4 bases to trimming and J lost 5 bases, with 15 bases between them. CDR1 and CDR2 from the germline V gene are LNHNV and YYDKDF (reference sequence). The CDR3 sequence is CATSIRGGGDQPQHF. In DNA form, the CDR3 reads TGTGCCACCAGCATACGAGGGGGAGGCGATCAGCCCCAGCATTTT.

About this clone: This sample also contains other DNA sequences that code for the same CDR3. This sequence joins TRBV4-1 and TRBJ2-7; 14 nucleotides match TRBD2. This CDR3 spans 16 amino acids. The ends lost 1 base at V and 1 base at J; junction bases unmatched: 0. Germline V lookup: CDR1 MGHRA, CDR2 YSYEKL. CDR3 DNA sequence: TGCGCCAGCAGCCAAGGACTAGCGGGAGGGTCCTACGAGCAGTACTTC. Its translation is CASSQGLAGGSYEQYF.

This clone showed up just once. The V gene is TRBV4-1, the J gene TRBJ2-1, with 7 bases fitting TRBD2. The V gene's germline CDR1 is MGHRA and CDR2 YSYEKL. The CDR3 is made up of 18 amino acids. The V gene end was trimmed by 1 base and the J gene end by 9 bases; junction bases not matched to a gene: 18. The CDR3 DNA reads TGCGCCAGCAGCCAAGTCGCGGCGGGAGAGGGTGTCCTTGGTGAGCAGTTCTTC. Translated: CASSQVAAGEGVLGEQFF.

V is TRBV10-3 and J is TRBJ2-5, with TRBD1 identical over 9 bases. Germline CDR1 and CDR2: ENHRY and SYGVKD. The V segment lost 6 bases and the J segment 7 bases; nucleotides outside the gene matches: 9. The CDR3 covers 14 residues. The CDR3 DNA reads as TGTGCCATCAGGCCCGGGACAGGGACCGGGACCCAGTACTTC. Residues: CAIRPGTGTGTQYF.

The V and J genes are TRBV10-1 and TRBJ2-3; tentatively, D is TRBD2 (6 bases). The CDR3 totals 16 residues. V lost 1 base and J 5 bases, leaving 16 bases between the germline ends. Germline V lookup: CDR1 WNHNN, CDR2 SYGVQD (reference sequence). CDR3 nucleotide sequence: TGCGCCAGCAGTGAGTGGCCTAGCGTAGAGGGAGATACGCAGTATTTT. Translated: CASSEWPSVEGDTQYF.